Described below is a single T cell receptor (beta chain) sequence and its context. Relative to the germline gene, one junction end is altered; a read error may explain this. The V gene's germline CDR1 is DFQATT and CDR2 SNEGSKA (reference sequence). The length of the CDR3 is 11 residues. Investigators amplified TCR beta CDR3 regions from RNA transcripts. Amplification began with first-round RT-PCR using HTBI primers, then second-round multiplex PCR was performed. TCRdb reprocessed the multiplex PCR reads with MiXCR, giving one entry per CDR3 protein. This table holds under 800,000 distinct CDR3 sequences, about a fifth found once. PBMCs were isolated from a roughly 10 ml sample of fresh peripheral blood. The data were taken from a study of Graves' ophthalmopathy and Graves' hyperthyroidism.

The sequenced material came from peripheral blood. The sequence was obtained from a woman between 18 and 30 years old with stable Graves' hyperthyroidism. Some clones in this sample may be carry-over from other donors' samples. The J gene is TRBJ1-6, the V gene TRBV20-1, with D unclear. CDR3 DNA: TGCAGTGGGGGTTCGTGGTCACACCTCCACTTT. This sequence encodes CSGGSWSHLHF.